The 12 T cell receptor beta chains reported below all come from one sample, sequenced in a study of T cell responses to AZD1222 COVID-19 vaccine. Method: immunoSEQ multiplex PCR; TCRdb's copy keeps in-frame clones and lacks some. The table has more than 150,000 clones, approximately 94% seen once. The sample here was peripheral blood, taken on day 0 of AZD1222 vaccination. The receptor set was obtained from an adult in good health.

V and J are TRBV30 and TRBJ2-6; D is possibly TRBD1 (5 bases). V lost 0 bases to trimming and J lost 4 bases, with 13 bases between them. The CDR3 is 16 amino acids. Germline V gene lookup returns CDR1 GTSNPN and CDR2 SVGIG (reference sequence). The CDR3 nucleotides read TGTGCCTGGAGTGTTACAGGCCTTCTCGGGGCCAACGTCCTGACTTTC. Protein product: CAWSVTGLLGANVLTF. The whole variable domain, filled in from reference TRBV30 and TRBJ2-6, reads SQTIHQWPATLVQPVGSPLSLECTVEGTSNPNLYWYRQAAGRGLQLLFYSVGIGQISSEVPQNLSASRPQDRQFILSSKKLLLSDSGFYLCAWSVTGLLGANVLTFGAGSRLTVL.

This clone occurred once. The chain uses TRBV27 and TRBJ1-2; D perhaps matches TRBD1 (6 bases). Germline V gene data show CDR1 as MNHEY and CDR2 as SMNVEV (reference sequence). There are 15 residues in the CDR3. V gave up 5 bases and J gave up 4 bases, with 17 bases separating them. The CDR3 region is CASSIDYRETYGYTF. The CDR3 nucleotides are TGTGCCAGCAGTATCGATTACAGGGAGACCTATGGCTACACCTTC.

The rearrangement joins TRBV6-5 to TRBJ1-1; D may be TRBD1 (5 bases). CDR3 length: 15 amino acids. Between the trimmed V and J ends, which lost 6 bases and 4 bases, there was a span of 18 bases. CDR1 is MNHEY and CDR2 is SVGAGI in the germline V gene. For the CDR3, the DNA is TGTGCCAGCAGCCCGGGGGGAGGCGTGAGCACTGAAGCTTTCTTT. It yields the protein CASSPGGGVSTEAFF.

This chain links TRBV5-1 with TRBJ1-1; D is uncertain. Germline CDR1 SGHRS, CDR2 YFSETQ. The V end lost 0 bases, the J end lost 5 bases, and 8 bases lay between the germline ends. The length of the CDR3 is 13 residues. The CDR3 is CASSLDVRTEAFF. CDR3 coding DNA: TGCGCCAGCAGCTTGGATGTTAGGACTGAAGCTTTCTTT.

V usage is TRBV27 and J usage is TRBJ1-5, with 9 bases identical to TRBD1. CDR1 and CDR2 (germline): MNHEY, SMNVEV (reference sequence). This CDR3 spans 15 amino acids. The J segment lost 2 bases and the V segment lost 9 bases, leaving 8 bases of the junction unmatched. As DNA, the CDR3 is TGTGCCAGTAAACAGGGGGCGCCGGGCAATCAGCCCCAGCATTTT. Protein product: CASKQGAPGNQPQHF.

The chain recombines TRBV5-1 with TRBJ2-3; no clear D gene. The CDR3 length is 13 residues. Germline CDR1 SGHRS, CDR2 YFSETQ. Trimming stripped 7 bases from V and 0 bases from J, with 9 bases between. In DNA form, the CDR3 reads TGCGCCAGCCGAACAGCTAGCACAGATACGCAGTATTTT. Its protein is CASRTASTDTQYF.

V and J are TRBV7-9 and TRBJ1-1; no clear D gene. Trimming shortened V by 2 bases and J by 2 bases, and 15 bases separated the two germline ends. CDR1 and CDR2 from the germline V gene are SEHNR and FQNEAQ (reference sequence). The CDR3 is 16 amino acids. In DNA form, the CDR3 reads TGTGCCAGCAGCTTAAGCCCAGCAGGTCCTAACACTGAAGCTTTCTTT. It codes for CASSLSPAGPNTEAFF.

The chain recombines TRBV5-8 with TRBJ2-7, with a possible D match to TRBD1 (6 bases). This CDR3 spans 15 amino acids. With 3 bases removed from V and 6 bases from J, the gap between germline ends came to 19 bases. Germline CDR1 reads SGHTS; CDR2 reads YDEGEE. The CDR3 loop is CASSWMPGQGGEQYF. The CDR3 bases are TGTGCCAGCAGCTGGATGCCAGGCCAAGGGGGCGAGCAGTACTTC. Looking up the rest from reference TRBV5-8 and TRBJ2-7 gives the full variable domain: EAGVTQSPTHLIKTRGQQATLRCSPISGHTSVYWYQQALGLGLQFLLWYDEGEERNRGNFPPRFSGRQFPNYSSELNVNALELEDSALYLCASSWMPGQGGEQYFGPGTRLTVT.

The rearrangement uses TRBV30 and TRBJ1-1; 11 bases agree with TRBD1. CDR3 length equals 14 residues. CDR1 and CDR2 from the germline V gene are GTSNPN and SVGIG (reference sequence). Unmatched junction bases numbered 10, after V lost 8 bases and J lost 5 bases. DNA for the CDR3: TGTGCCGCCCGGGACAGGGGGGGACGAACTGAAGCTTTCTTT. Amino acids: CAARDRGGRTEAFF.

The rearrangement uses TRBV9 and TRBJ1-2; possible D gene TRBD1, 5 bases. The germline V gene encodes CDR1 SGDLS and CDR2 YYNGEE. This CDR3 is built from 13 residues. V was clipped by 2 bases and J by 8 bases, with 13 bases between them. The CDR3 DNA follows: TGTGCCAGCAGCGTTAGGGGAGATCGCGGCTACACCTTC. The encoded protein is CASSVRGDRGYTF.

The genes are TRBV19 and TRBJ2-7; TRBD2 aligns across 15 bases. Germline CDR1 reads LNHDA; CDR2 reads SQIVND (reference sequence). CDR3 length equals 16 residues. The ends lost 5 bases at V and 6 bases at J; junction bases unmatched: 8. The CDR3 DNA reads as TGTGCCAGTAGTGGAGGACTAGCGGGAGGGTGGAGCGAGCAGTACTTC. Protein sequence: CASSGGLAGGWSEQYF.

The CDR3 DNA reads as TGTGCCAGTAGTACCGGACAGTCCTTGGGAAGAAACTATGGCTACACCTTC. Translation: CASSTGQSLGRNYGYTF. The chain has TRBV19 and TRBJ1-2, with a weak D call TRBD1 (6 bases). V was trimmed by 4 bases and J by 2 bases, leaving 20 bases between them. CDR1 is LNHDA and CDR2 is SQIVND in the germline V gene (reference sequence). CDR3 size: 17 residues.